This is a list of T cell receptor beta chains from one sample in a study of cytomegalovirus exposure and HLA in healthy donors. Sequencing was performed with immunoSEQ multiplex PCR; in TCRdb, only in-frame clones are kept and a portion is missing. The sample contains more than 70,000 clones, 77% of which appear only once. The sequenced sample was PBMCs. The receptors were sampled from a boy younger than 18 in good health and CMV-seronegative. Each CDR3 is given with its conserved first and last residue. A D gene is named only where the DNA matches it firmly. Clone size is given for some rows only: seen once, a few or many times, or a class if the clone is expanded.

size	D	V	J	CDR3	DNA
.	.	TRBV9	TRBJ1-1	CASSPRQVEYTEAFF	TGTGCCAGCAGCCCTCGACAGGTGGAATACACTGAAGCTTTCTTT
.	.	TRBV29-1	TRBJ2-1	CSSWDLSNEQFF	TGCAGCTCGTGGGACTTAAGCAATGAGCAGTTCTTC
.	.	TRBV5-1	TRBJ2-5	CASSPPALEETQYF	TGCGCCAGCAGCCCCCCCGCCTTGGAGGAGACCCAGTACTTC
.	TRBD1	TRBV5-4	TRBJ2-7	CASSWGQGAYEQYF	TGTGCCAGCAGCTGGGGACAGGGGGCCTACGAGCAGTACTTC
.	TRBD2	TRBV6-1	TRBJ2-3	CASSAGGRSTDTQYF	TGTGCCAGCAGTGCTGGCGGGAGGAGCACAGATACGCAGTATTTT
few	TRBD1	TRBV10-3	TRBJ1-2	CAIRGDSAFGYGYTF	TGTGCCATCAGGGGGGACAGCGCCTTTGGGTATGGCTACACCTTC
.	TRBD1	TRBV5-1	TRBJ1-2	CASSSLQGASGYTF	TGCGCCAGCAGCTCTCTGCAGGGGGCGAGTGGCTACACCTTC
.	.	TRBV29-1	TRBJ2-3	CSVEREARSTDTQYF	TGCAGCGTTGAACGGGAAGCCCGAAGCACAGATACGCAGTATTTT
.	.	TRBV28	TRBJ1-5	CASSFTGLPQHF	TGTGCCAGCAGTTTCACAGGTCTGCCCCAGCATTTT
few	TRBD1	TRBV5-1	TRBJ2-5	CASGPTGDQETQYF	TGCGCCAGCGGACCAACAGGGGACCAAGAGACCCAGTACTTC
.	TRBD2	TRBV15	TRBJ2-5	CATSRGGGETQYF	TGTGCCACCAGCAGAGGGGGGGGAGAGACCCAGTACTTC
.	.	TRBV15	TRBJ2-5	CATSTFDSQETQYF	TGTGCCACCAGCACTTTTGACAGCCAAGAGACCCAGTACTTC
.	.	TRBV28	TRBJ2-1	CASIPVYRNEQFF	TGTGCCAGCATCCCGGTCTACCGCAATGAGCAGTTCTTC
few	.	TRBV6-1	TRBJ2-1	CASSELTGDYNEQFF	TGTGCCAGCAGTGAATTGACAGGAGACTACAATGAGCAGTTCTTC
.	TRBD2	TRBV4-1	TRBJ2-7	CASSQDTGGGGVSYEQYF	TGCGCCAGCAGCCAAGATACCGGCGGGGGAGGGGTCTCCTACGAGCAGTACTTC
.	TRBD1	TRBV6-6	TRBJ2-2	CATLRDSNTGELFF	TGTGCCACTCTCCGGGACAGTAACACCGGGGAGCTGTTTTTT
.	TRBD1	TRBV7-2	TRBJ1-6	CASSPRTGANSPLHF	TGTGCCAGCAGCCCACGGACAGGGGCTAATTCACCCCTCCACTTT
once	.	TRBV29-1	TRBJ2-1	CSVEKQGGEQFF	TGCAGCGTTGAAAAACAGGGCGGTGAGCAGTTCTTC
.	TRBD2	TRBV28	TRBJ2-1	CASSPLAGGYNEQFF	TGTGCCAGCAGTCCCCTAGCGGGAGGGTACAATGAGCAGTTCTTC
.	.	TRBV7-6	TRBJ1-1	CASSSQGGRLNTEAFF	TGTGCCAGCAGCTCCCAAGGCGGCAGATTGAACACTGAAGCTTTCTTT
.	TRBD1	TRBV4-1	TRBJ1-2	CASSQEDRGKYGYTF	TGCGCCAGCAGCCAAGAGGACAGGGGGAAATATGGCTACACCTTC
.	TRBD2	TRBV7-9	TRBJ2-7	CASSPGGLADFYEQYF	TGTGCCAGCAGCCCCGGCGGGCTAGCGGACTTCTACGAGCAGTACTTC
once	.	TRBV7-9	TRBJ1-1	CASSQSRGVNTEAFF	TGTGCCAGCAGCCAAAGTCGGGGTGTGAACACTGAAGCTTTCTTT
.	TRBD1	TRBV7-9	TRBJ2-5	CASSLEFQGAKETQYF	TGTGCCAGCAGCTTGGAATTTCAGGGGGCCAAAGAGACCCAGTACTTC
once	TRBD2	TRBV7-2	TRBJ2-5	CASSHETSGGLQETQYF	TGTGCCAGCAGCCACGAAACTAGCGGGGGCCTTCAAGAGACCCAGTACTTC
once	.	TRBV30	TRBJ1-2	CAWSADSILVGYTF	TGTGCCTGGAGTGCCGATTCTATCCTGGTGGGCTACACCTTC
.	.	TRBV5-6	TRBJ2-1	CASSLTGIEQFF	TGTGCCAGCAGCTTGACAGGGATCGAACAGTTCTTC
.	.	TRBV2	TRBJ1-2	CASTAGGNNYGYTF	TGTGCCAGCACCGCGGGGGGGAATAACTATGGCTACACCTTC
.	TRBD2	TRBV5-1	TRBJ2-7	CASSLSGISYEQYF	TGCGCCAGCAGCTTGAGCGGGATCTCCTACGAGCAGTACTTC
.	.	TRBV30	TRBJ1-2	CAWSAKTPTYGYTF	TGTGCCTGGAGTGCAAAGACACCAACCTATGGCTACACCTTC
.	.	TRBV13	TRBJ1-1	CASSFRGVNTEAFF	TGTGCCAGCAGCTTCAGGGGAGTGAACACTGAAGCTTTCTTT
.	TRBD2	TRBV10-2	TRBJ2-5	CASSEPSGGAWKTQYF	TGCGCCAGCAGTGAGCCTAGCGGGGGGGCTTGGAAGACCCAGTACTTC
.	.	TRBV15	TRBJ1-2	CATSRDSGGRDYGYTF	TGTGCCACCAGCAGAGATAGCGGGGGGAGGGACTATGGCTACACCTTC
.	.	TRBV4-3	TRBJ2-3	CASSQDHRSFTDTQYF	TGCGCCAGCAGCCAAGACCACAGGTCCTTCACAGATACGCAGTATTTT
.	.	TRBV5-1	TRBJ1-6	CASSLEGGGSPLHF	TGCGCCAGCAGCTTGGAAGGAGGTGGTTCACCCCTCCACTTT
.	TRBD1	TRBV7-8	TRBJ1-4	CASSSGQGRNEKLFF	TGTGCCAGCAGCTCGGGACAGGGGCGAAATGAAAAACTGTTTTTT
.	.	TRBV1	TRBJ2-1	CTSPTRPSSYNEQFF	TGCACCAGCCCGACTCGTCCGAGCTCCTACAATGAGCAGTTCTTC
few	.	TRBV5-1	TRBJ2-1	CASSLVIHEQFF	TGCGCCAGCAGCTTGGTTATTCATGAGCAGTTCTTC
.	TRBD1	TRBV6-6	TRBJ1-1	CASSWGTGILVAFF	TGTGCCAGCAGTTGGGGGACAGGGATTCTGGTCGCTTTCTTT
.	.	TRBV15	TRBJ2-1	CATSRGGDINEQFF	TGTGCCACCAGCAGGGGGGGTGACATCAATGAGCAGTTCTTC
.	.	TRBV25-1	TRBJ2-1	CASSEEEWAVPGKNEQFF	TGTGCCAGCAGTGAAGAAGAGTGGGCTGTCCCCGGTAAGAATGAGCAGTTCTTC
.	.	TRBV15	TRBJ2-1	CATSGQGAGAKIYNEQFF	TGTGCCACCAGCGGCCAAGGGGCGGGGGCTAAAATTTACAATGAGCAGTTCTTC
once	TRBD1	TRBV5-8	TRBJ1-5	CASSITGDNQPQHF	TGTGCCAGCAGCATAACAGGGGACAATCAGCCCCAGCATTTT
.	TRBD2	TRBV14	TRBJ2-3	CASSQDRGLAGVSDTQYF	TGTGCCAGCAGCCAAGACCGAGGACTAGCGGGAGTATCGGATACGCAGTATTTT
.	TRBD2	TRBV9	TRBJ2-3	CASSVSGGAEDTQYF	TGTGCCAGCAGCGTTAGCGGGGGGGCGGAAGATACGCAGTATTTT
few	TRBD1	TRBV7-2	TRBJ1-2	CASSPRQGFGYGYTF	TGTGCCAGCAGCCCGCGACAGGGATTCGGCTATGGCTACACCTTC